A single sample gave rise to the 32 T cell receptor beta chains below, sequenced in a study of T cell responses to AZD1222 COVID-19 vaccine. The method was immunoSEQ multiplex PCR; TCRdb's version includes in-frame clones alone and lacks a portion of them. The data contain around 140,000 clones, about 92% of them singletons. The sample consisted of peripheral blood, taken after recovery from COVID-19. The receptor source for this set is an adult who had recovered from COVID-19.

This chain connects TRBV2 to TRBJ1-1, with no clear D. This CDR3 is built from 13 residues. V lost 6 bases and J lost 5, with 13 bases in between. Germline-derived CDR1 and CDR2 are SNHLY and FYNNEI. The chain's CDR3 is CASSLLSGTEAFF. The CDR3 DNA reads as TGTGCCAGCAGCCTTCTGTCGGGTACTGAAGCTTTCTTT.

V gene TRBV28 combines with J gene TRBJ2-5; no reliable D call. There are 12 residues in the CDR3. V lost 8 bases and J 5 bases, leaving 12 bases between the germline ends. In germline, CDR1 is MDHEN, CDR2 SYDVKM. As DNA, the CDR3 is TGTGCCAGCTCTGTGGGTGAGGAGACCCAGTACTTC. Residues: CASSVGEETQYF. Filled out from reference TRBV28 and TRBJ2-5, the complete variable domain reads DVKVTQSSRYLVKRTGEKVFLECVQDMDHENMFWYRQDPGLGLRLIYFSYDVKMKEKGDIPEGYSVSREKKERFSLILESASTNQTSMYLCASSVGEETQYFGPGTRLLVL.

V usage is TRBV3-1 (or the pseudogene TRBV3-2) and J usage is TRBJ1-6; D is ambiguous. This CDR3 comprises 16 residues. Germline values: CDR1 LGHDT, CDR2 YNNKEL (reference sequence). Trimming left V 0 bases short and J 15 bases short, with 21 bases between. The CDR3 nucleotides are TGTGCCAGCAGCCAAGAAGGAAAAGGGCACCCTCCAAGCCTCCACTTT. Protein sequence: CASSQEGKGHPPSLHF.

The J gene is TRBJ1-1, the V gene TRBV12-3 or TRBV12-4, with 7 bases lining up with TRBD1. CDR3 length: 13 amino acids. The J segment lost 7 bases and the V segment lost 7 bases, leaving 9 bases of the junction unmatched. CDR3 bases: TGTGCCAGCACCCCAGGACAGGCCGGTGAAGCTTTCTTT. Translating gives CASTPGQAGEAFF.

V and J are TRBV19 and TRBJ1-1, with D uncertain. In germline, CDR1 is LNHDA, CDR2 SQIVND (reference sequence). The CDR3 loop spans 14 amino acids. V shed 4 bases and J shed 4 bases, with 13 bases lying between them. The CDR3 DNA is TGTGCCAGTAGTACGGGAGCCGCGGGCACTGAAGCTTTCTTT. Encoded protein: CASSTGAAGTEAFF. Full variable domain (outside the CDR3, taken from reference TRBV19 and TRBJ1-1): DGGITQSPKYLFRKEGQNVTLSCEQNLNHDAMYWYRQDPGQGLRLIYYSQIVNDFQKGDIAEGYSVSREKKESFPLTVTSAQKNPTAFYLCASSTGAAGTEAFFGQGTRLTVV.

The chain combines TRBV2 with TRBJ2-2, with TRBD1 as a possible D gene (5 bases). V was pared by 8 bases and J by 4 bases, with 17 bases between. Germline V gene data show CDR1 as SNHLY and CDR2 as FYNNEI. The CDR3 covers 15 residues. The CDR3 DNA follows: TGTGCCAGCGGCTTACTGGGGCTTAGCACCGGGGAGCTGTTTTTT. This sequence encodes CASGLLGLSTGELFF.

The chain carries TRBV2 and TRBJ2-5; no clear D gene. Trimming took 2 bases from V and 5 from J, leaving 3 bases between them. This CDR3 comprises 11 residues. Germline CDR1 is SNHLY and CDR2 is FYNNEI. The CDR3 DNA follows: TGTGCCAGCAGTGAACTGGAGACCCAGTACTTC. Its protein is CASSELETQYF.

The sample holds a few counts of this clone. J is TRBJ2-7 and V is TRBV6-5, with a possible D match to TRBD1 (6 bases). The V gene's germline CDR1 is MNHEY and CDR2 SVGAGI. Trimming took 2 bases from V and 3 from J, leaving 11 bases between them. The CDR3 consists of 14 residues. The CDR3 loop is CASSYLDRLYEQYF. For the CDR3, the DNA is TGTGCCAGCAGTTACCTGGACAGACTCTACGAGCAGTACTTC.

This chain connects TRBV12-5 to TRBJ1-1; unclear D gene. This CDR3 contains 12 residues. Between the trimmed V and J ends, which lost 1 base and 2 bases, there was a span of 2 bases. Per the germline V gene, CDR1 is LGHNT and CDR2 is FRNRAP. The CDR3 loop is CASGLENTEAFF. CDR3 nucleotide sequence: TGTGCTAGTGGTTTGGAAAACACTGAAGCTTTCTTT.

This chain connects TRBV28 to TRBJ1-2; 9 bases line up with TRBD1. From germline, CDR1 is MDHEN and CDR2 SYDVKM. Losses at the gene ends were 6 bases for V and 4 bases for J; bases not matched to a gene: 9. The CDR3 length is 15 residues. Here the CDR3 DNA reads TGTGCCAGCAGCCGCCCCGGGACAGGGACCTATGGCTACACCTTC. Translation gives CASSRPGTGTYGYTF.

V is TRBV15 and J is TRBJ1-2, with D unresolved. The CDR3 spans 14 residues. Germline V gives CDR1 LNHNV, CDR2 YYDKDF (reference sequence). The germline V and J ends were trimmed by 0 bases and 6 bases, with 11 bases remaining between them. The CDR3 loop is CATSRDPQSDGYTF. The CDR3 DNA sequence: TGTGCCACCAGCAGAGATCCGCAGAGCGATGGCTACACCTTC.

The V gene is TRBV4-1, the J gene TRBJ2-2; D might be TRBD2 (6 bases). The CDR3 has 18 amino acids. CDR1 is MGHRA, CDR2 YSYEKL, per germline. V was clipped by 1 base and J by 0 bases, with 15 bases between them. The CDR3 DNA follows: TGCGCCAGCAGCCAAGGGAGGGCCGGCAGGGCGAACACCGGGGAGCTGTTTTTT. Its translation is CASSQGRAGRANTGELFF.

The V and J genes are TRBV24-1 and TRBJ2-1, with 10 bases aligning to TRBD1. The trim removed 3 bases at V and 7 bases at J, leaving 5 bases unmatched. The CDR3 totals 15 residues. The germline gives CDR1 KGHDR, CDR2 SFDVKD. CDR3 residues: CATSDGWDRGNEQFF. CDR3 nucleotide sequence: TGTGCCACCAGTGATGGATGGGACAGGGGAAATGAGCAGTTCTTC.

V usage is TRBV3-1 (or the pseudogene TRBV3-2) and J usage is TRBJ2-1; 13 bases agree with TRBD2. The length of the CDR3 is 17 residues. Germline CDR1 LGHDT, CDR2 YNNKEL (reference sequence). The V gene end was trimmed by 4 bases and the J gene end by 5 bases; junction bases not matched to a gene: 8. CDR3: CASSRTSGRARDNEQFF. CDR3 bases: TGTGCCAGCAGCCGTACTAGCGGGAGGGCCAGGGACAATGAGCAGTTCTTC.

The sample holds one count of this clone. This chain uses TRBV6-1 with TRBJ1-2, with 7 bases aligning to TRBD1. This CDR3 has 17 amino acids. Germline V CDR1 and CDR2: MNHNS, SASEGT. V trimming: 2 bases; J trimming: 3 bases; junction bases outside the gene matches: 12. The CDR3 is CASSESGIRGRDYGYTF. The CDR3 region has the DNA TGTGCCAGCAGTGAATCGGGGATAAGGGGGCGCGACTATGGCTACACCTTC.

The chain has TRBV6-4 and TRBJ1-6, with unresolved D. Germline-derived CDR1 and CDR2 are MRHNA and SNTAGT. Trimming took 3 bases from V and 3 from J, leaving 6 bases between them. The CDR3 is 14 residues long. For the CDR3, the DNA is TGTGCCAGCAGTGATGTGCACTATAATTCACCCCTCCACTTT. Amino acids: CASSDVHYNSPLHF.

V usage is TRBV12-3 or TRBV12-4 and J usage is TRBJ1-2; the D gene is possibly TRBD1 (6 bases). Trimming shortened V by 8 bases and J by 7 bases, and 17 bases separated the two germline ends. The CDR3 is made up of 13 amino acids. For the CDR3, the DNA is TGTGCCAGCCTTGAGAACAGGGTGAGTGGCTACACCTTC. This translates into CASLENRVSGYTF.

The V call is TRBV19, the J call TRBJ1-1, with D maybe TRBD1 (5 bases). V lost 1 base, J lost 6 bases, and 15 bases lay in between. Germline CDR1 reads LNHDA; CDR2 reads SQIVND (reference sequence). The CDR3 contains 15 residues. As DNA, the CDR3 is TGTGCCAGTAGTATAGGGGCAGGGTTGGGCGCTGAAGCTTTCTTT. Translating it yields CASSIGAGLGAEAFF.

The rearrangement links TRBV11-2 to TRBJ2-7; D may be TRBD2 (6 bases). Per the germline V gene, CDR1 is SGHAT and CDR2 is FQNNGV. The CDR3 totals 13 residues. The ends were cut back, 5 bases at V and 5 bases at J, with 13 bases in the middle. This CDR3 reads CASSHNRGNEQYF. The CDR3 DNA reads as TGTGCCAGCAGCCACAACCGGGGGAACGAGCAGTACTTC.

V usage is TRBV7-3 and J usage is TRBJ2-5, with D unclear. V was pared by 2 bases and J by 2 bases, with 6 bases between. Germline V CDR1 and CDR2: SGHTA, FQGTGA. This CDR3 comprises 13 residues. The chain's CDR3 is CASSLGSQETQYF. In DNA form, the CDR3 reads TGTGCCAGCAGCTTAGGGTCTCAAGAGACCCAGTACTTC.

CDR3 sequence: CASSVLAENQETQYF. The CDR3 DNA sequence: TGTGCCAGCAGCGTACTAGCGGAAAACCAAGAGACCCAGTACTTC. This chain uses TRBV5-6 with TRBJ2-5, with TRBD2 identical over 8 bases. CDR3 length: 15 residues. The V gene's germline CDR1 is SGHDT and CDR2 YYEEEE. V dropped 4 bases and J dropped 0; count of bases not matched to a gene: 5.

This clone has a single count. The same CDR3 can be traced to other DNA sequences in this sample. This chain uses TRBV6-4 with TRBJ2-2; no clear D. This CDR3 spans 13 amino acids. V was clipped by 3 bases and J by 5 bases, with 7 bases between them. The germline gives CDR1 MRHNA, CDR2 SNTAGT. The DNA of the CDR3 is TGTGCCAGCAGTGATGGGGTAACCGGGGAGCTGTTTTTT. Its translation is CASSDGVTGELFF.

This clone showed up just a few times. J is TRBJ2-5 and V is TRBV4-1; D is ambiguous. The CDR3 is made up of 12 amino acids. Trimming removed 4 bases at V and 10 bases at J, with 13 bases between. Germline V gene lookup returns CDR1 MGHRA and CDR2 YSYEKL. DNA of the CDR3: TGCGCCAGCAGCCTCCTTTTTGGTGTCCAGTACTTC. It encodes CASSLLFGVQYF.

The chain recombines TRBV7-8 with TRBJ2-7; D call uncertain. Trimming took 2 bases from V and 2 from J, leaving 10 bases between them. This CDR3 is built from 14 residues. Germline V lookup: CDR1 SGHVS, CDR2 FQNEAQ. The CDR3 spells CASSLPGRAYEQYF. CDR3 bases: TGTGCCAGCAGCTTACCAGGACGAGCCTACGAGCAGTACTTC.

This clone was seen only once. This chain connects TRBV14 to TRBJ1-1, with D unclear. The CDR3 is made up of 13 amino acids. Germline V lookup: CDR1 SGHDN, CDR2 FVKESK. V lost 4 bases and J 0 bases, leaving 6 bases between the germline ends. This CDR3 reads CASSPTMNTEAFF. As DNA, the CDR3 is TGTGCCAGCAGCCCGACGATGAACACTGAAGCTTTCTTT.

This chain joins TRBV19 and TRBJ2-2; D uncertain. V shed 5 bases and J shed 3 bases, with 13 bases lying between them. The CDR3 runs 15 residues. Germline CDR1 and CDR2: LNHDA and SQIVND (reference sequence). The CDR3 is CASSSNGRDTGELFF. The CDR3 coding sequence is TGTGCCAGTAGTTCTAACGGGCGAGACACCGGGGAGCTGTTTTTT.

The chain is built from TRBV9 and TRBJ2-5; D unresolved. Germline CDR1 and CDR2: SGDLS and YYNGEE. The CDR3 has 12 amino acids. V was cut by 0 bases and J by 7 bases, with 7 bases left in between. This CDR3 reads CASSVEGGTQYF. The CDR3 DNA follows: TGTGCCAGCAGCGTAGAAGGTGGGACCCAGTACTTC.

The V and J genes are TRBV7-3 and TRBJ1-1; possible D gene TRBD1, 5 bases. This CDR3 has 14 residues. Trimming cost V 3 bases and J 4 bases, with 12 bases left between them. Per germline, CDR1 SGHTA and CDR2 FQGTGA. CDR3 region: CASSLGEAGTEAFF. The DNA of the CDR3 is TGTGCCAGCAGCTTGGGGGAGGCGGGCACTGAAGCTTTCTTT.

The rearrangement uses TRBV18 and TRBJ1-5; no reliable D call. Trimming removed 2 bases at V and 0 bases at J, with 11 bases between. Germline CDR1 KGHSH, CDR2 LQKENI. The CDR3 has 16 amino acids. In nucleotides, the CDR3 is TGTGCCAGCTCACCAGGCTTGGCAGATAGCAATCAGCCCCAGCATTTT. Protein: CASSPGLADSNQPQHF.

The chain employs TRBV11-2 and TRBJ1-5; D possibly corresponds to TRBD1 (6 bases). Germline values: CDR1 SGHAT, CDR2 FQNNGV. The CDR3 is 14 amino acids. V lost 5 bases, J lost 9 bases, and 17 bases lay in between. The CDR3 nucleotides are TGTGCCAGCAGCCCTCAGGGGAGCCGGGGGCCCCAGCATTTT. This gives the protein CASSPQGSRGPQHF.

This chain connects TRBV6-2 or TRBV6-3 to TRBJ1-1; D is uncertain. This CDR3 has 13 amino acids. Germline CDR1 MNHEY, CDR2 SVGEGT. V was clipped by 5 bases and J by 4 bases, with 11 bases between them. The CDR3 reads CASSKPGGTEAFF. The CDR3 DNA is TGTGCCAGCAGTAAGCCAGGTGGCACTGAAGCTTTCTTT.

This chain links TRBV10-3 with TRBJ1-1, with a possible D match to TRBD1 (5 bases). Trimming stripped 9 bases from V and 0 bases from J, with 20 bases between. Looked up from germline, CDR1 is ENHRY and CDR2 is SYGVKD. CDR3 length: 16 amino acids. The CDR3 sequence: CAIASGRGSLNTEAFF. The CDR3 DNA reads TGTGCCATTGCGTCGGGACGGGGCAGTTTGAACACTGAAGCTTTCTTT.